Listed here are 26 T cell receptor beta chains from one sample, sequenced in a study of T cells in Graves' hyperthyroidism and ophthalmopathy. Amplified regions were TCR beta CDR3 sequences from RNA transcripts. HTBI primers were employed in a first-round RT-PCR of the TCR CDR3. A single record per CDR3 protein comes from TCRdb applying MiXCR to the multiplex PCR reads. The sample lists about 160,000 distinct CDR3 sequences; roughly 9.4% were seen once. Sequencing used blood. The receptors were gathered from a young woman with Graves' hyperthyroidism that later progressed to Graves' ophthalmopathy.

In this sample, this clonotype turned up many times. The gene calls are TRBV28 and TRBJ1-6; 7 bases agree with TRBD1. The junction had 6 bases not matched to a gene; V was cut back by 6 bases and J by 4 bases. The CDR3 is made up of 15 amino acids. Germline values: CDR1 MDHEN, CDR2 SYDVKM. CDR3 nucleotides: TGTGCCAGCAGGGGAACACAGGGGTATAATTCACCCCTCCACTTT. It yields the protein CASRGTQGYNSPLHF.

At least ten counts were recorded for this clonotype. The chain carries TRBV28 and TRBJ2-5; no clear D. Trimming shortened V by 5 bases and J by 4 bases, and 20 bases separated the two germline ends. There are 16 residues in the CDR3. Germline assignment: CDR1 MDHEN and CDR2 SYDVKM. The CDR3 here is CASSVTQQGRVETQYF. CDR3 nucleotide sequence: TGTGCCAGCAGTGTAACCCAACAAGGACGTGTAGAGACCCAGTACTTC.

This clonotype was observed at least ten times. The CDR3 here is CSASNNGADLGSTDTQYF. The CDR3 region has the DNA TGCAGTGCTAGTAACAACGGGGCGGACCTAGGGAGCACAGATACGCAGTATTTT. This chain joins TRBV20-1 and TRBJ2-3, with D possibly being TRBD1 or TRBD2 (5 bases each). V shed 3 bases and J shed 0 bases, with 22 bases lying between them. CDR3 length: 18 residues. Germline V gene sequence: CDR1 DFQATT, CDR2 SNEGSKA (reference sequence).

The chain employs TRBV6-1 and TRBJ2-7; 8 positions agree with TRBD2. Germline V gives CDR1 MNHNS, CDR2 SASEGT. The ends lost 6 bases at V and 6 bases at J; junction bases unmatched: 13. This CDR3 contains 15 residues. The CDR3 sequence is CASRVRDGGDLEQYF. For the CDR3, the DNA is TGTGCCAGCAGGGTCCGCGACGGGGGGGACCTCGAGCAGTACTTC.

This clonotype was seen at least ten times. The CDR3 coding sequence is TGTGCCAGCAGTTCAGGAAGGACAGGGGGCCGGACTGAAGCTTTCTTT. Translation: CASSSGRTGGRTEAFF. The V and J genes are TRBV7-8 and TRBJ1-1, with 11 bases lining up with TRBD1. J gave up 5 bases and V 6 bases, and 11 bases lay outside the gene matches. CDR1 and CDR2 (germline): SGHVS, FQNEAQ. This CDR3 comprises 16 residues.

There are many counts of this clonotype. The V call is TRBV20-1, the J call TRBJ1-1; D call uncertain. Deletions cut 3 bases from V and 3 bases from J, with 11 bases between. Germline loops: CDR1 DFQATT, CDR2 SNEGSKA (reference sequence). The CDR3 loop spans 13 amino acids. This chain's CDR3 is CSASWLKDTEAFF. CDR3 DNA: TGCAGTGCTAGTTGGTTGAAGGACACTGAAGCTTTCTTT.

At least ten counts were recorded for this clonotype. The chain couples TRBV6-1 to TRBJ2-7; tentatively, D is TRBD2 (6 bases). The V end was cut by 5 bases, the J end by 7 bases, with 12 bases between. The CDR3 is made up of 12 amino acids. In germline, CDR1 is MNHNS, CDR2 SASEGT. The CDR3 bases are TGTGCCAGCAGTTATGGAGGGGTTGAGCAGTACTTC. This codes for CASSYGGVEQYF.

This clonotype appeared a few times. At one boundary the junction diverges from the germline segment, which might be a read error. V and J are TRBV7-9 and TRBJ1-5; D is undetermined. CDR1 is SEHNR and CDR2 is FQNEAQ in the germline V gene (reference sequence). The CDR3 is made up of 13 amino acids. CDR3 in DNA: TGTGCCAGCAGCTTAGCGCCAGATCAACCCCAGCATTTT. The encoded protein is CASSLAPDQPQHF.

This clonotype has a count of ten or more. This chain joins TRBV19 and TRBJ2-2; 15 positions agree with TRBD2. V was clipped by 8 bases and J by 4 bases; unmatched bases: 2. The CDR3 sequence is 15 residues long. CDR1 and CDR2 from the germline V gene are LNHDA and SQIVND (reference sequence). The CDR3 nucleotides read TGTGCCAGTGGGACTAGCGGGAGGACCACCGGGGAGCTGTTTTTT. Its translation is CASGTSGRTTGELFF.

This chain's CDR3 is CASSPSQETQYF. The CDR3 DNA sequence: TGCGCCAGCAGCCCCTCGCAAGAGACCCAGTACTTC. This chain joins TRBV5-1 and TRBJ2-5, with no clear D. Trimming removed 4 bases at V and 2 bases at J, with 6 bases between. Germline assignment: CDR1 SGHRS and CDR2 YFSETQ. The CDR3 length is 12 residues.

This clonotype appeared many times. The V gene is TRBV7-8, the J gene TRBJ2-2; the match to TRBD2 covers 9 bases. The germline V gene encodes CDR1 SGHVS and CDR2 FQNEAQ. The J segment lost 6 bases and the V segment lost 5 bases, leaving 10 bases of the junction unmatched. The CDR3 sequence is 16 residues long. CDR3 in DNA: TGTGCCAGCAGCACGCGCGGCAGCGGGGGGTCCGGGGAGCTGTTTTTT. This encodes CASSTRGSGGSGELFF.

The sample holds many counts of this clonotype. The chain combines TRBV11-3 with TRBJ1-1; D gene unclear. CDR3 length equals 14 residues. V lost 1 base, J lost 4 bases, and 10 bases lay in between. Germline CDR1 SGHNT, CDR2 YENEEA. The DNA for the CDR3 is TGTGCCAGCAGCTTAGGGCGGGAGTCCACTGAAGCTTTCTTT. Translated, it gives CASSLGRESTEAFF.

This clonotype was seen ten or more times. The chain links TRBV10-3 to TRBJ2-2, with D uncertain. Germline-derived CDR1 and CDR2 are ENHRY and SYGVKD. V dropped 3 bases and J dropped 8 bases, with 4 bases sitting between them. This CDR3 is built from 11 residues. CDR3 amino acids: CAISDRGELFF. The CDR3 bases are TGTGCCATCAGTGACCGGGGGGAGCTGTTTTTT.

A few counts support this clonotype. The CDR3 sequence is CSARGQQETQYF. In DNA form, the CDR3 reads TGCAGTGCTAGAGGTCAGCAAGAGACCCAGTACTTC. The chain combines TRBV20-1 with TRBJ2-5; D not certain. Between the trimmed V and J ends, which lost 1 base and 2 bases, there was a span of 5 bases. There are 12 residues in the CDR3. Germline loops: CDR1 DFQATT, CDR2 SNEGSKA (reference sequence).

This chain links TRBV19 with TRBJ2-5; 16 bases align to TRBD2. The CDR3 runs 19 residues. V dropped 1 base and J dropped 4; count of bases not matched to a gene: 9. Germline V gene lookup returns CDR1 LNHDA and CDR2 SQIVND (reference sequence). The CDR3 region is CASSIVGTSGGAGVETQYF. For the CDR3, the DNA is TGTGCCAGTAGTATAGTTGGGACTAGCGGGGGGGCCGGCGTAGAGACCCAGTACTTC.

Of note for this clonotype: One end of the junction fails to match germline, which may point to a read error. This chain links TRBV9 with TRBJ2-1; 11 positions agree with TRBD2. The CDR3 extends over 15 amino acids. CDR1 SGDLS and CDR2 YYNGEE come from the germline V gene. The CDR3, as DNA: TGTGACAGCAGCCTCAGGACTAGCGGGCTAAATGAGCAGTTCTTC. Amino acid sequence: CDSSLRTSGLNEQFF.

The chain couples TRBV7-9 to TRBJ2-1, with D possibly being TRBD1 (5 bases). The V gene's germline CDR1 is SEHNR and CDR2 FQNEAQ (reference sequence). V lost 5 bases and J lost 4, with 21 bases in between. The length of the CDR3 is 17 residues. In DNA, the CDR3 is TGTGCCAGCAGCCGAACACCGGGCTTGACAGAGTACAATGAGCAGTTCTTC. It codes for CASSRTPGLTEYNEQFF.

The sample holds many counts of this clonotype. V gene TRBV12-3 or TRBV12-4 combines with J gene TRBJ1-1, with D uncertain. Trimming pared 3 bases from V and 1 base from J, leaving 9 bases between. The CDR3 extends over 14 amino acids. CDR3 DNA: TGTGCCAGCAGTTTCAATCGGAGGAACACTGAAGCTTTCTTT. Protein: CASSFNRRNTEAFF.

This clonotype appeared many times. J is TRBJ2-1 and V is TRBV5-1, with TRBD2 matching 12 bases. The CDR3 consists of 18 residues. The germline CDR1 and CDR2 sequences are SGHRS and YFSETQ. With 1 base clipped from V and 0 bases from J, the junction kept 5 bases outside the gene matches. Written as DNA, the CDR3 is TGCGCCAGCAGCTTGACTAGCGGGAGGCCGCGCTCCTACAATGAGCAGTTCTTC. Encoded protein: CASSLTSGRPRSYNEQFF.

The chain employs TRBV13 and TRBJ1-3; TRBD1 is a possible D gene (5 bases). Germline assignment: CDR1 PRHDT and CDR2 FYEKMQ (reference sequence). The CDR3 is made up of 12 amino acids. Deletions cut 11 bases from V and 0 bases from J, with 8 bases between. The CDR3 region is CAGGISGNTIYF. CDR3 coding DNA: TGTGCCGGGGGAATCTCTGGAAACACCATATATTTT.

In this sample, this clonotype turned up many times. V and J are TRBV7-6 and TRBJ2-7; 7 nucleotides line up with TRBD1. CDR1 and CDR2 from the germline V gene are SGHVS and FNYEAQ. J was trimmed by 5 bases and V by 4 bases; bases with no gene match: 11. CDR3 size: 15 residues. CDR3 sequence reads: CASSSPTGLDHEQYF. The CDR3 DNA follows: TGTGCCAGCAGCTCACCGACAGGGCTAGACCACGAGCAGTACTTC.

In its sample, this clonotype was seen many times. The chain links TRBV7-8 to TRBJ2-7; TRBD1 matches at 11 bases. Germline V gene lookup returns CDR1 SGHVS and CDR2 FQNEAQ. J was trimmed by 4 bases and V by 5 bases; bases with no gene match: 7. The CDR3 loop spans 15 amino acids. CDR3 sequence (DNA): TGTGCCAGCAGCCTGCTTGGGACAGGGGGTTACGAGCAGTACTTC. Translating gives CASSLLGTGGYEQYF.

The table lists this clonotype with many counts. The CDR3 loop reads CASSPSYTSSYNEQFF. In nucleotides, the CDR3 is TGCGCCAGCAGCCCCTCGTACACCAGCTCCTACAATGAGCAGTTCTTC. This rearrangement joins TRBV5-1 to TRBJ2-1; D is ambiguous. CDR3 length equals 16 residues. Germline V gene sequence: CDR1 SGHRS, CDR2 YFSETQ. V lost 4 bases and J 0 bases, leaving 14 bases between the germline ends.

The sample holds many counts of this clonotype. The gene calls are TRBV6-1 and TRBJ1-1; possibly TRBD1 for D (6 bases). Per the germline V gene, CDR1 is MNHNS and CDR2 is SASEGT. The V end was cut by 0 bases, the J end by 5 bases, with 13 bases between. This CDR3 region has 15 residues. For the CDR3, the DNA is TGTGCCAGCAGTGAAGCCCCCGGGGGCAGGACTGAAGCTTTCTTT. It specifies CASSEAPGGRTEAFF.

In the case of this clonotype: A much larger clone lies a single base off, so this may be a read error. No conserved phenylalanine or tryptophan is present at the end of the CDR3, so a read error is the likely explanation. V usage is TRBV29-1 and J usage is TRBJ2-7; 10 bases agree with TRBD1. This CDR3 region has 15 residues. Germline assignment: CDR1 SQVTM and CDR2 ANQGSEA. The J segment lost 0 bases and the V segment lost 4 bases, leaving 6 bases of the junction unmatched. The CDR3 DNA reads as TGCAGCGTTGCCAGTGGGGACAGGGGCTCCTACGAGCAGTACCTC. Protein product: CSVASGDRGSYEQYL.

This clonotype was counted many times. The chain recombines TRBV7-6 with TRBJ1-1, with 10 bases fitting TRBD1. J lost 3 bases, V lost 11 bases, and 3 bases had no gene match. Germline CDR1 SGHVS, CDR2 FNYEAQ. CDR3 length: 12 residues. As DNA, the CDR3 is TGTGCCGTCGGACAGGGGGACACTGAAGCTTTCTTT. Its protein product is CAVGQGDTEAFF.